The clone carrying this T cell receptor beta chain was observed many times. Its antigen is as yet unknown. Other DNA sequences from this sample encode an identical CDR3 as well. The data belong to a study of shared clonotypes between healthy human individuals. In germline, CDR1 is SNHLY, CDR2 FYNNEI. V lost 6 bases, J lost 1 base, and 7 bases lay in between. This CDR3 spans 13 amino acids. As processed by the authors: Junction-only immunoSEQ sequences carried no quality scores, so filtering differed. Measured with immunoSEQ multiplex PCR; TCRdb has only the in-frame clones, and not every one. The V and J calls and the clone size are those of that table, but D and trimming were determined from the DNA. This sample has more than 550,000 clones, with around 70% found just once. Findings of the study overall: The sampled material consisted only of blood, and tissue repertoires are likely to differ.

The rearrangement uses TRBV2 and TRBJ1-3, with D unclear. The origin of this receptor is a woman in her 30s in good health. The sequencing input was memory CD4+ T cells sorted from blood. Subset in this sample: CD45RA-negative fraction. CDR3 amino acids: CASRGSSGNTIYF. The CDR3 DNA reads as TGTGCCAGCAGGGGGTCTTCTGGAAACACCATATATTTT.